Below, one T cell receptor beta chain is given with its context. CDR1 SGDLS and CDR2 YYNGEE come from the germline V gene. V gave up 6 bases and J gave up 8 bases; unmatched junction bases: 12. The CDR3 totals 15 residues. The source of the sample is a study of blood T cell repertoires in COVID-19. Study context: Researchers got acute and convalescent COVID-19 samples from the United States, Italy and Spain. The analysed material was cDNA or gDNA that came from T cells, B-cell-depleted T cells, or PBMCs.

Repertoires were generated with immunoSEQ multiplex PCR, while TCRdb's copy carries only in-frame clones and drops some. The sample lists roughly 72,000 clones; 88% were seen once. The sample taken for sequencing was peripheral blood. The chain carries TRBV9 and TRBJ2-2; 8 nucleotides line up with TRBD2. The receptor comes from a human donor in a cohort sampled during active COVID-19. CDR3 DNA sequence: TGTGCCAGCACCAGGACTAGCCTTATAGGTGGGGAGCTGTTTTTT. Its protein is CASTRTSLIGGELFF.